This T cell receptor (beta chain) is from a study of blood T cell repertoires in COVID-19. On the study more broadly: Sample material is recorded as cDNA or gDNA derived from T cells, B-cell-depleted T cells, or PBMCs.

This CDR3 has 15 residues. V trimming: 3 bases; J trimming: 7 bases; junction bases outside the gene matches: 3. The V gene's germline CDR1 is SGHRS and CDR2 YFSETQ. This clone was counted only a few times. Per the study methods: How many nucleated cells were present was estimated from reference gene primer amplification. Sequencing was performed with immunoSEQ multiplex PCR; in TCRdb, only in-frame clones are kept and a portion is missing. The DNA was the basis for D and trimming; V, J and clone size are from that table. The table shows 95,000 or so clones, with 75% to 85% occurring only once. In Seattle, patients joined the study during active infection and were tracked longitudinally.

The rearrangement links TRBV5-1 to TRBJ2-2, with 13 bases lining up with TRBD2. The clonotype was recovered from a man older than 75 with COVID-19, enrolled during active disease. Sequences were obtained from peripheral blood. DNA of the CDR3: TGCGCCAGCAGCTGGGGGACTAGCGGGATCGGGGAGCTGTTTTTT. It encodes CASSWGTSGIGELFF.